Shown below are 7 T cell receptor beta chains from a single sample sequenced in a study of spatial heterogeneity in lung cancer (dated by TCRdb to between 2018 and 2020). Summary of the overall study and its limitations: The tumor nonsynonymous mutation count correlated with the number of expanded intratumoral alpha and beta TCRs.

The antigens for these receptors are not known. The time point label on this specimen signifies: sample taken at primary tumor resection. Libraries were constructed by 5' RACE. Sequenced using a NextSeq 500. TCRdb ran its own pipeline on the public reads, namely fastp trimming at Q25 and MiXCR clone calling, and kept in-frame beta chains. Each record represents a unique CDR3 protein, reported with the most common genes and DNA among its rows. Recorded for this sample are about 20,000 distinct CDR3 sequences; 7% to 7.5% of them occurred a single time. The biggest ten clones account for 20% to 25% of the sample. Sequencing was performed on lung tumor tissue, taken at surgery. The source is a female donor with early-stage non-small cell lung cancer.

This clonotype was seen at least ten times. This chain joins TRBV15 and TRBJ1-1; weak D call: TRBD1 (6 bases). Germline V gene lookup returns CDR1 LNHNV and CDR2 YYDKDF (reference sequence). Trimming took off 1 base at V and 3 bases at J, with 15 bases between the two ends. CDR3 length equals 16 residues. The CDR3 DNA reads TGTGCCACCAGCAGAGTGGGGGCAGGATATGACACTGAAGCTTTCTTT. Its translation is CATSRVGAGYDTEAFF.

This clonotype has just a few counts. This chain uses TRBV20-1 with TRBJ2-3; TRBD2 agrees at 13 bases. J was trimmed by 5 bases and V by 6 bases; bases with no gene match: 5. From germline, CDR1 is DFQATT and CDR2 SNEGSKA (reference sequence). The CDR3 contains 14 residues. The CDR3 region is CSARLAGGLDTQYF. CDR3 nucleotide sequence: TGCAGTGCAAGACTAGCGGGGGGTTTAGATACGCAGTATTTT.

Many counts were recorded for this clonotype. The genes are TRBV9 and TRBJ2-3; 12 bases map to TRBD2. The J segment lost 2 bases and the V segment lost 0 bases, leaving 4 bases of the junction unmatched. This CDR3 has 17 amino acids. CDR1 SGDLS and CDR2 YYNGEE come from the germline V gene. CDR3 loop: CASSVEASGGDTDTQYF. As DNA, the CDR3 is TGTGCCAGCAGCGTAGAAGCTAGCGGGGGGGACACAGATACGCAGTATTTT.

This clonotype has just a few counts. V is TRBV6-4 and J is TRBJ1-2; D remains ambiguous. Trimming pared 6 bases from V and 4 bases from J, leaving 15 bases between. The CDR3 runs to 14 residues. Germline loops: CDR1 MRHNA, CDR2 SNTAGT. The DNA for the CDR3 is TGTGCCAGCAGACCTCCCCTTTCTAGCTATGGCTACACCTTC. This sequence encodes CASRPPLSSYGYTF.

The chain is built from TRBV5-6 and TRBJ2-3; 12 nucleotides match TRBD2. This CDR3 region has 17 residues. The trim removed 0 bases at V and 4 bases at J, leaving 6 bases unmatched. Per germline, CDR1 SGHDT and CDR2 YYEEEE. The CDR3 sequence: CASSLVASGGAADTQYF. Written as DNA, the CDR3 is TGTGCCAGCAGCTTGGTGGCTAGCGGGGGGGCCGCAGATACGCAGTATTTT.

This clonotype occurred a few times. V is TRBV4-3 and J is TRBJ2-3, with D perhaps matching TRBD2 (7 bases). With 1 base removed from V and 2 bases from J, the gap between germline ends came to 19 bases. CDR1 LGHNA and CDR2 YSLEER come from the germline V gene. The CDR3 sequence is 18 residues long. This CDR3 reads CASSQVPAWRGHTDTQYF. The CDR3 DNA sequence: TGCGCCAGCAGCCAAGTTCCCGCTTGGCGGGGGCACACAGATACGCAGTATTTT.

This clonotype came up a few times. The CDR3 nucleotides are TGTGCCAGCAGCTTAGGGGCCGTTGAGACCCAGTACTTC. Translating gives CASSLGAVETQYF. This chain uses TRBV7-2 with TRBJ2-5; D is ambiguous. V lost 1 base and J 5 bases, leaving 8 bases between the germline ends. The CDR3 extends over 13 amino acids. In germline, CDR1 is SGHTA, CDR2 FQGNSA.